This TCR beta chain was found in a study of blood T cell repertoires in COVID-19. Study-wide background: Acute and convalescent COVID-19 specimens originated in the United States, Italy and Spain.

In the original analysis: It was from reference gene primer amplification that nucleated cell counts were estimated. The protocol was immunoSEQ multiplex PCR, while the TCRdb copy is restricted to in-frame clones and leaves out a portion. V and J calls and clone size are copied from that table; D and trimming were computed from the DNA. The sample lists tens of thousands of clones; roughly 80% were seen once. This CDR3 is 14 amino acids long. Germline V gene sequence: CDR1 SGHAT, CDR2 FQNNGV. The ends were cut back, 4 bases at V and 1 base at J, with 11 bases in the middle. This chain connects TRBV11-2 to TRBJ2-7; a weak D match, TRBD2 (5 bases). This TCR was recovered from a human donor in a cohort sampled during active COVID-19. The sequencing sample was made of peripheral blood. The CDR3 DNA follows: TGTGCCAGCAGCTACACGGACTGGTCCTACGAGCAGTACTTC. This encodes CASSYTDWSYEQYF.